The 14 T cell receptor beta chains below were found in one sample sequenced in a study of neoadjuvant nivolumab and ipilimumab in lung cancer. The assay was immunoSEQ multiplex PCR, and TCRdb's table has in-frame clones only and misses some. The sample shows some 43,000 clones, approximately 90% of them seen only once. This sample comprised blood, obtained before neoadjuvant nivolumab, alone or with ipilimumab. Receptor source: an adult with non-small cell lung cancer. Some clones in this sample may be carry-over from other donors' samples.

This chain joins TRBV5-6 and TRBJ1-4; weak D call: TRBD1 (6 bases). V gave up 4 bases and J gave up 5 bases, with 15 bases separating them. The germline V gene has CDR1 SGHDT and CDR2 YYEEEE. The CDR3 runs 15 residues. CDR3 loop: CASSLTGKDNEKLFF. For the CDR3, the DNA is TGTGCCAGCAGCCTAACAGGGAAAGACAATGAAAAACTGTTTTTT. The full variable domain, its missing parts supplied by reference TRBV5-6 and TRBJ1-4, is DAGVTQSPTHLIKTRGQQVTLRCSPKSGHDTVSWYQQALGQGPQFIFQYYEEEERQRGNFPDRFSGHQFPNYSSELNVNALLLGDSALYLCASSLTGKDNEKLFFGSGTQLSVL.

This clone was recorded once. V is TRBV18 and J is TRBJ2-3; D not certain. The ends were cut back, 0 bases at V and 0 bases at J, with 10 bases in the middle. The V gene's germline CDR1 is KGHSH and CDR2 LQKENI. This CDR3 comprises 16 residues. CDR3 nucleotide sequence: TGTGCCAGCTCACCACCGGTGTTTTCTAGCACAGATACGCAGTATTTT. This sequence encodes CASSPPVFSSTDTQYF.

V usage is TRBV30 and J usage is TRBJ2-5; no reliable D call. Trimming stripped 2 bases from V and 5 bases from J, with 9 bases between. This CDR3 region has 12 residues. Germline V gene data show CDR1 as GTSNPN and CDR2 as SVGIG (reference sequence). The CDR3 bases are TGTGCCTGGAGTTCGAACGGGGAGACCCAGTACTTC. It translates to CAWSSNGETQYF.

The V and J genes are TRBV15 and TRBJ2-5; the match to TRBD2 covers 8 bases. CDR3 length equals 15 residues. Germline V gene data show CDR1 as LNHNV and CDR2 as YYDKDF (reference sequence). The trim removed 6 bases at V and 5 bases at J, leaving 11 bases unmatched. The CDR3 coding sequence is TGTGCCACCAGAGCGGGGGCCGCGGGGGGCGAGACCCAGTACTTC. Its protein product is CATRAGAAGGETQYF.

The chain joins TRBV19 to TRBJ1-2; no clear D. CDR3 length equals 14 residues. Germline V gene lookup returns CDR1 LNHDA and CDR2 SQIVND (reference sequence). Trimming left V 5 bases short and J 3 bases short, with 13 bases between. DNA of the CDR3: TGTGCCAGTAGTCGAGGTACGAGGGACTATGGCTACACCTTC. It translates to CASSRGTRDYGYTF.

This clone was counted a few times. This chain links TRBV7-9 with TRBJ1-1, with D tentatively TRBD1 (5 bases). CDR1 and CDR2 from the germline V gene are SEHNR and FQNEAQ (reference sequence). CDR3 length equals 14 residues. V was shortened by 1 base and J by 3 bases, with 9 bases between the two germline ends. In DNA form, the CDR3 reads TGTGCCAGCAGCTTAGAGGGGTATGACACTGAAGCTTTCTTT. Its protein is CASSLEGYDTEAFF.

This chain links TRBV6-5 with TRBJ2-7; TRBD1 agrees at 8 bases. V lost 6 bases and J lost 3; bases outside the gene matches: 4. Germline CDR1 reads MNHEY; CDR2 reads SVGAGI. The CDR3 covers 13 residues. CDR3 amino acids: CASRGGQDYEQYF. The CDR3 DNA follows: TGTGCCAGCAGGGGGGGACAGGACTACGAGCAGTACTTC.

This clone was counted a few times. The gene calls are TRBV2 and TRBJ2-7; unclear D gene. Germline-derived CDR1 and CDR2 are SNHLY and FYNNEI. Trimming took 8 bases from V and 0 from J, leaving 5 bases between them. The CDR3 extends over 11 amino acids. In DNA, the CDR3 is TGTGCCAGCTCCCCCTCCTACGAGCAGTACTTC. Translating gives CASSPSYEQYF.

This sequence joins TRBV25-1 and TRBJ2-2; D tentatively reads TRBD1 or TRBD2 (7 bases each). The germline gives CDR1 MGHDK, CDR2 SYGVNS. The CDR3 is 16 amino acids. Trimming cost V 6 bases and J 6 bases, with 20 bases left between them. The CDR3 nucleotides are TGTGCCAGCAGCGCAGGGGGGGGCCTCGGCCCCGGGGAGCTGTTTTTT. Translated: CASSAGGGLGPGELFF.

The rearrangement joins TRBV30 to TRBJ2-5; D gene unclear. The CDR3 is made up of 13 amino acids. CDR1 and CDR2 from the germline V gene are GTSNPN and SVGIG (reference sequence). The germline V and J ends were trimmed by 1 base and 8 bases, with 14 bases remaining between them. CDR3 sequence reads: CAWSGSLQRTQYF. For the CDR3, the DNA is TGTGCCTGGAGTGGATCCCTCCAAAGAACCCAGTACTTC.

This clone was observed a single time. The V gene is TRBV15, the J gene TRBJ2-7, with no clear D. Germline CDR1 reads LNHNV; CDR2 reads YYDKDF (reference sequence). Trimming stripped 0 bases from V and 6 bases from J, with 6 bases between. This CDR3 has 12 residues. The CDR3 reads CATSRDRREQYF. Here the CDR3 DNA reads TGTGCCACCAGCAGAGATCGTCGCGAGCAGTACTTC.

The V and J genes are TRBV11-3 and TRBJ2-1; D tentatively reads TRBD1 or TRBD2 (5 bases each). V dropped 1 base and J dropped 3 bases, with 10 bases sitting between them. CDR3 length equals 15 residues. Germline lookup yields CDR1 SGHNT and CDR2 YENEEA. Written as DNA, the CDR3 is TGTGCCAGCAGCTTAGCGGGACCATTCTACAATGAGCAGTTCTTC. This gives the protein CASSLAGPFYNEQFF.

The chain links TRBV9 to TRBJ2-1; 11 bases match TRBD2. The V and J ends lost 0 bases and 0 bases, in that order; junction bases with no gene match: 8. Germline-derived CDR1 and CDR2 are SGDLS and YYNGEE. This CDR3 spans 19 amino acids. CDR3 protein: CASSVGTSGRRTSYNEQFF. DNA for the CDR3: TGTGCCAGCAGCGTAGGCACTAGCGGGAGAAGGACCTCCTACAATGAGCAGTTCTTC. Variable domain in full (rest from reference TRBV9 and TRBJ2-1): DSGVTQTPKHLITATGQRVTLRCSPRSGDLSVYWYQQSLDQGLQFLIQYYNGEERAKGNILERFSAQQFPDLHSELNLSSLELGDSALYFCASSVGTSGRRTSYNEQFFGPGTRLTVL.

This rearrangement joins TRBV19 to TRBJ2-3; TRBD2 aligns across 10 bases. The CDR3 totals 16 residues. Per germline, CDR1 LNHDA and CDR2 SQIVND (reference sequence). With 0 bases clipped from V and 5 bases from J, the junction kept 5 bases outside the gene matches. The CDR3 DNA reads TGTGCCAGTAGTATAGACCTAGCGGGAGCTCAAGATACGCAGTATTTT. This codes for CASSIDLAGAQDTQYF.